The 12 T cell receptor beta chains in this list originate from one sample, sequenced in a study of shared clonotypes between healthy human individuals. Method: immunoSEQ multiplex PCR; TCRdb's copy keeps in-frame clones and lacks some. The sample consists of approximately 940,000 clones, 76% of them appearing once. The source material was memory CD4+ T cells sorted from blood. Subset indicated: CD45RA-negative fraction. These TCRs come from a man younger than 35 in good health.

This clone was found once. The V and J genes are TRBV19 and TRBJ2-7, with D unresolved. The CDR3 length is 14 residues. The V end lost 1 base, the J end lost 6 bases, and 13 bases lay between the germline ends. The germline V gene has CDR1 LNHDA and CDR2 SQIVND (reference sequence). CDR3 region: CASSIVGFGGEQYF. DNA for the CDR3: TGTGCCAGTAGTATAGTGGGATTCGGCGGCGAGCAGTACTTC.

V and J are TRBV18 and TRBJ1-2; D is unresolved. The CDR3 sequence is 13 residues long. CDR1 KGHSH and CDR2 LQKENI come from the germline V gene. The V and J ends lost 3 bases and 3 bases respectively, with 8 bases between them. The CDR3 DNA is TGTGCCAGCTCACCCGACCTGGACTATGGCTACACCTTC. It translates to CASSPDLDYGYTF. Full variable domain (rest looked up from reference TRBV18 and TRBJ1-2): NAGVMQNPRHLVRRRGQEARLRCSPMKGHSHVYWYRQLPEEGLKFMVYLQKENIIDESGMPKERFSAEFPKEGPSILRIQQVVRGDSAAYFCASSPDLDYGYTFGSGTRLTVV.

This clone was observed at least ten times. The chain links TRBV29-1 to TRBJ1-3; TRBD1 aligns across 7 bases. The ends lost 7 bases at V and 3 bases at J; junction bases unmatched: 6. The V gene's germline CDR1 is SQVTM and CDR2 ANQGSEA. The CDR3 spans 13 residues. The CDR3 loop reads CSAVTGSGNTIYF. The DNA of the CDR3 is TGCAGCGCTGTGACAGGGAGTGGAAACACCATATATTTT. The full variable domain, its missing parts supplied by reference TRBV29-1 and TRBJ1-3, is SAVISQKPSRDICQRGTSLTIQCQVDSQVTMMFWYRQQPGQSLTLIATANQGSEATYESGFVIDKFPISRPNLTFSTLTVSNMSPEDSSIYLCSAVTGSGNTIYFGEGSWLTVV.

The chain combines TRBV7-2 with TRBJ2-7; 11 positions match TRBD2. The CDR3 totals 16 residues. The V and J ends lost 0 bases and 9 bases, in that order; junction bases with no gene match: 10. CDR1 and CDR2 (germline): SGHTA, FQGNSA. The CDR3 reads CASSLAPGLAASGQYF. For the CDR3, the DNA is TGTGCCAGCAGCTTAGCGCCGGGACTAGCGGCGAGTGGGCAGTACTTC.

The V gene is TRBV5-1, the J gene TRBJ2-1, with 7 bases matching TRBD2. Germline V lookup: CDR1 SGHRS, CDR2 YFSETQ. With 0 bases clipped from V and 10 bases from J, the junction kept 13 bases outside the gene matches. CDR3 length: 16 amino acids. CDR3 region: CASSLDLLGQGGEQFF. In nucleotides, the CDR3 is TGCGCCAGCAGCTTGGACCTCTTGGGGCAGGGAGGGGAGCAGTTCTTC.

This clone was detected many times. The chain joins TRBV11-1 to TRBJ2-1; weak D call: TRBD2 (5 bases). V was trimmed by 5 bases and J by 0 bases, leaving 14 bases between them. The length of the CDR3 is 16 residues. Germline lookup yields CDR1 SGHAT and CDR2 FQDESV (reference sequence). The CDR3 bases are TGTGCCAGCAGCCCCCCACTAGGGAGCTCCTACAATGAGCAGTTCTTC. It is translated as CASSPPLGSSYNEQFF.

This clone was detected a few times. The chain employs TRBV19 and TRBJ2-5; the D gene could be TRBD1 or TRBD2 (5 bases each). Trimming shortened V by 5 bases and J by 0 bases, and 7 bases separated the two germline ends. This CDR3 has 13 residues. Per germline, CDR1 LNHDA and CDR2 SQIVND (reference sequence). The CDR3 DNA sequence: TGTGCCAGTAGTGGGGGACACCAAGAGACCCAGTACTTC. It codes for CASSGGHQETQYF. Drawing the rest from reference TRBV19 and TRBJ2-5, the complete variable domain is DGGITQSPKYLFRKEGQNVTLSCEQNLNHDAMYWYRQDPGQGLRLIYYSQIVNDFQKGDIAEGYSVSREKKESFPLTVTSAQKNPTAFYLCASSGGHQETQYFGPGTRLLVL.

This chain joins TRBV25-1 and TRBJ1-1; 12 nucleotides line up with TRBD1. The CDR3 extends over 16 amino acids. V lost 8 bases, J lost 3 bases, and 10 bases stayed unmatched. Germline V gene lookup returns CDR1 MGHDK and CDR2 SYGVNS. The CDR3 DNA reads TGTGCCAGCGGGAGCGGGACAGGGGGCTTGTACACTGAAGCTTTCTTT. As protein: CASGSGTGGLYTEAFF.

CDR3: CASSISWGAYNSPLHF. The CDR3 nucleotides are TGTGCCAGTAGTATATCTTGGGGCGCCTATAATTCACCCCTCCACTTT. The rearrangement links TRBV19 to TRBJ1-6, with D perhaps TRBD1 (5 bases). This CDR3 has 16 amino acids. Germline-derived CDR1 and CDR2 are LNHDA and SQIVND (reference sequence). V was clipped by 2 bases and J by 2 bases, with 10 bases between them.

The rearrangement uses TRBV7-9 and TRBJ1-2, with no clear D. The CDR3 is 14 amino acids. V was cut by 5 bases and J by 4 bases, with 14 bases left in between. Germline V gene sequence: CDR1 SEHNR, CDR2 FQNEAQ (reference sequence). DNA of the CDR3: TGTGCCAGCAGCCCAACGGAGGATCGCTATGGCTACACCTTC. Translated, it gives CASSPTEDRYGYTF.

The chain links TRBV25-1 to TRBJ2-5; the match to TRBD2 covers 12 bases. This CDR3 is 17 amino acids long. Trimming at V came to 4 bases and at J to 2 bases, leaving 8 bases not matched to a gene. CDR1 is MGHDK and CDR2 is SYGVNS in the germline V gene. The CDR3 nucleotides are TGTGCCAGCAGTGCCCACTCCGGGACTAGCGGGCAAGAGACCCAGTACTTC. Amino acid sequence: CASSAHSGTSGQETQYF. Together with reference TRBV25-1 and TRBJ2-5, the CDR3 gives the full variable domain: EADIYQTPRYLVIGTGKKITLECSQTMGHDKMYWYQQDPGMELHLIHYSYGVNSTEKGDLSSESTVSRIRTEHFPLTLESARPSHTSQYLCASSAHSGTSGQETQYFGPGTRLLVL.

The chain couples TRBV13 to TRBJ2-1, with D perhaps assigned TRBD1 or TRBD2 (5 bases each). The germline V and J ends were trimmed by 2 bases and 0 bases, with 17 bases remaining between them. This CDR3 is 18 amino acids long. Germline CDR1 is PRHDT and CDR2 is FYEKMQ (reference sequence). The CDR3 bases are TGTGCCAGCAGCTTATTTGAAGGGTGGGGGAGCTCCTACAATGAGCAGTTCTTC. Its translation: CASSLFEGWGSSYNEQFF.